This is a list of T cell receptor beta chains from one sample in a study of blood T cell repertoires in COVID-19. The method was immunoSEQ multiplex PCR; TCRdb's version includes in-frame clones alone and lacks a portion of them. Here the sample spans around 310,000 clones, 90% being singletons. The sequenced material came from peripheral blood. The source of these receptors is a woman in her twenties or thirties with COVID-19, enrolled during active disease. Both conserved end residues are part of each CDR3. Each record gives: clone size, J gene, V gene, D gene, CDR3 protein, CDR3 DNA. A D gene is named only where the DNA matches it firmly. Where a row states a size, it is once, few, many or the class of an expanded clone; other rows omit it.

NA,TRBJ2-1,TRBV5-6,TRBD2,CASSPHSGSSYNEQFF,TGTGCCAGCAGCCCCCATAGCGGGAGCTCCTACAATGAGCAGTTCTTC
NA,TRBJ1-1,TRBV11-3,NA,CASSLDSSTEAFF,TGTGCCAGCAGCTTAGATTCTAGCACTGAAGCTTTCTTT
few,TRBJ1-1,TRBV7-3,NA,CASSSRRGARNTEAFF,TGTGCCAGCAGTTCCAGACGGGGTGCACGGAACACTGAAGCTTTCTTT
NA,TRBJ2-3,TRBV2,TRBD2,CASSHGTSGRSSTDTQYF,TGTGCCAGCAGCCACGGGACTAGCGGGAGGTCTAGCACAGATACGCAGTATTTT
NA,TRBJ2-3,TRBV27,TRBD2,CASSRLAGSTDTQYF,TGTGCCAGCAGTCGACTAGCGGGAAGCACAGATACGCAGTATTTT
NA,TRBJ1-5,TRBV15,NA,CATSRDAVSNQPQHF,TGTGCCACCAGCAGAGATGCAGTCTCCAATCAGCCCCAGCATTTT
NA,TRBJ2-6,TRBV5-4,NA,CASSSTRSGANVLTF,TGTGCCAGCAGCTCCACCCGGTCCGGGGCCAACGTCCTGACTTTC
once,TRBJ1-5,TRBV5-6,TRBD1,CASSLTGTENQPQHF,TGTGCCAGCAGCTTGACCGGGACAGAGAATCAGCCCCAGCATTTT
many,TRBJ2-7,TRBV4-1,TRBD2,CASSHRGVGAGDSYEQYF,TGCGCCAGCAGCCACCGGGGGGTCGGAGCGGGAGACTCCTACGAGCAGTACTTC
once,TRBJ1-3,TRBV5-4,TRBD1,CASSQGGSGNTIYF,TGTGCCAGCAGCCAGGGGGGCTCTGGAAACACCATATATTTT
NA,TRBJ1-1,TRBV7-2,NA,CASSPWQMNTEAFF,TGTGCCAGCAGCCCCTGGCAGATGAACACTGAAGCTTTCTTT
NA,TRBJ2-3,TRBV7-9,TRBD2,CASSLLSASGRDTQYF,TGTGCCAGCAGCTTATTATCGGCTAGCGGGAGAGATACGCAGTATTTT
NA,TRBJ1-4,TRBV29-1,NA,CSVARSGKLFF,TGCAGCGTTGCCCGTTCGGGAAAACTGTTTTTT
few,TRBJ2-7,TRBV25-1,NA,CASSAPGHPVSEQYF,TGTGCCAGCAGTGCCCCGGGACATCCCGTTAGCGAGCAGTACTTC
NA,TRBJ1-2,TRBV5-1,NA,CASSPDVGGGNGYTF,TGCGCCAGCAGCCCGGATGTGGGAGGCGGGAATGGCTACACCTTC
NA,TRBJ2-1,TRBV9,TRBD2,CASSVAGGPLDEQFF,TGTGCCAGCAGCGTAGCGGGAGGGCCCCTAGATGAGCAGTTCTTC
NA,TRBJ2-3,TRBV7-9,TRBD1,CASSFGTGLDTQYF,TGTGCCAGCAGCTTTGGGACAGGGTTAGATACGCAGTATTTT
NA,TRBJ1-1,TRBV10-2,TRBD1,CASRRDRVSGAFF,TGCGCCAGCAGACGGGACAGGGTGTCGGGAGCTTTCTTT
NA,TRBJ2-5,TRBV6-4,NA,CASSDPVRSEETQYF,TGTGCCAGCAGTGACCCTGTCCGGAGCGAAGAGACCCAGTACTTC
once,TRBJ1-1,TRBV9,TRBD1,CASNRDSRNTEAFF,TGTGCCAGCAACCGGGACAGTCGGAACACTGAAGCTTTCTTT
NA,TRBJ2-7,TRBV6-1,NA,CASSERPAEYYEQYF,TGTGCCAGCAGTGAACGTCCAGCGGAGTACTACGAGCAGTACTTC
NA,TRBJ2-7,TRBV7-9,NA,CASSPSWTIYEQYF,TGTGCCAGCAGCCCGAGCTGGACAATCTACGAGCAGTACTTC
NA,TRBJ1-1,TRBV14,TRBD1,CASSHRTGGGTEAFF,TGTGCCAGCAGCCACCGAACAGGGGGGGGCACTGAAGCTTTCTTT
NA,TRBJ1-5,TRBV4-1,NA,CASSQDTGPRGSAQHF,TGCGCCAGCAGCCAAGATACAGGTCCTAGGGGGTCAGCCCAGCATTTT
NA,TRBJ2-7,TRBV28,NA,CASWASLYEQYF,TGTGCCAGCTGGGCCAGCCTCTACGAGCAGTACTTC
NA,TRBJ1-4,TRBV7-8,TRBD1,CASSPIRQGAGNVEKLFF,TGTGCCAGCAGCCCAATTAGGCAGGGGGCGGGAAATGTAGAAAAACTGTTTTTT